This T cell receptor (beta chain) appears in the sequencing data of a study of blood T cell repertoires in COVID-19. Looking at the study overall: COVID-19 samples from acute and convalescent phases originated in the United States, Italy and Spain. From T cells, B-cell-depleted T cells, or PBMCs came the material, which was cDNA or gDNA.

Under the authors' procedure: By means of reference gene primer amplification, nucleated cell counts were estimated. Sequencing was performed with immunoSEQ multiplex PCR; in TCRdb, only in-frame clones are kept and a portion is missing. That table supplies the V and J calls and clone size; D and trimming were determined from the DNA. The sample has roughly 120,000 clones, 65% to 90% seen once. V gave up 5 bases and J gave up 7 bases, with 11 bases separating them. The CDR3 covers 12 residues. Germline loops: CDR1 SGHVS, CDR2 FQNEAQ. Sequencing was done on a sample of peripheral blood. The source is a man older than 75 with acute or convalescent COVID-19. The chain combines TRBV7-8 with TRBJ2-5; D remains unclear. The CDR3 coding sequence is TGTGCCAGCAGCCCGCCGCTAGGGACCCAGTACTTC. It codes for CASSPPLGTQYF.